These T cell receptor beta chains were read from a single sample in a study of post-analysis software for immune sequencing data. TCRdb re-analysed the PCR reads in MiXCR, keeping a single row per CDR3 protein. Seen here are over 300,000 distinct CDR3 sequences, around 37% observed once, and the top ten hold roughly 13%. The sample consisted of blood. The receptors come from a girl aged 5 to 17 with multiple sclerosis. The CDR3 runs from the conserved cysteine through the conserved F or W. Each record gives: V gene, CDR3 length, D gene, J gene, clone size, CDR3 DNA, CDR3 protein. A D gene is named only where the DNA matches it firmly. Some rows have no size entry. The others give once, few or many, or a class for an expanded clone.

v_gene: TRBV5-1; len: 16; d_gene: TRBD1; j_gene: TRBJ1-2; abundance: .; CDR3nt: TGCGCCAGCAGCCTGGTCTACCCCGGGACAGGCTATGGCTACACCTTC; CDR3aa: CASSLVYPGTGYGYTF
v_gene: TRBV28; len: 17; d_gene: TRBD2; j_gene: TRBJ2-5; abundance: few; CDR3nt: TGTGCCAGCATTGGACTAGCCTTGGATAGGTACCAAGAGACCCAGTACTTC; CDR3aa: CASIGLALDRYQETQYF
v_gene: TRBV5-1; len: 16; d_gene: .; j_gene: TRBJ2-6; abundance: .; CDR3nt: TGCGCCAGCAGCTTGCCCTCAGGGGCTGGGGCCAACGTCCTGACTTTC; CDR3aa: CASSLPSGAGANVLTF
v_gene: TRBV7-6; len: 16; d_gene: .; j_gene: TRBJ2-6; abundance: .; CDR3nt: TGTGCCAGCAGCTTATCTACAGGGCCTGGGGCCAACGTCCTGACTTTC; CDR3aa: CASSLSTGPGANVLTF
v_gene: TRBV29-1; len: 15; d_gene: TRBD2; j_gene: TRBJ2-7; abundance: few; CDR3nt: TGCAGCGTTGACGGACTAGCGGGTAGCTCCTACGAGCAGTACTTC; CDR3aa: CSVDGLAGSSYEQYF
v_gene: TRBV6-5; len: 18; d_gene: TRBD1; j_gene: TRBJ2-5; abundance: few; CDR3nt: TGTGCCAGCAGTTACACCCGACAGGGGCGACCGTTAGGGGAGACCCAGTACTTC; CDR3aa: CASSYTRQGRPLGETQYF
v_gene: TRBV2; len: 15; d_gene: TRBD1; j_gene: TRBJ1-4; abundance: .; CDR3nt: TGTGCCAGCAGGTCACAGGGGGCAAGCGGTGAAAAACTGTTTTTT; CDR3aa: CASRSQGASGEKLFF
v_gene: TRBV4-1; len: 18; d_gene: .; j_gene: TRBJ2-3; abundance: few; CDR3nt: TGCGCCAGCAGCCAAGGCCATCCCTGGACGGATAGCACAGATACGCAGTATTTT; CDR3aa: CASSQGHPWTDSTDTQYF
v_gene: TRBV20-1; len: 12; d_gene: .; j_gene: TRBJ1-2; abundance: .; CDR3nt: TGCAGTGCCCAGAGCCGGGGCTATGGCTACACCTTC; CDR3aa: CSAQSRGYGYTF
v_gene: TRBV6-2/TRBV6-3; len: 14; d_gene: TRBD1; j_gene: TRBJ2-7; abundance: few; CDR3nt: TGTGCCGCGGAGCGGACAGGGCTTCATCACGAGCAGTACTTC; CDR3aa: CAAERTGLHHEQYF
v_gene: TRBV15; len: 15; d_gene: .; j_gene: TRBJ1-2; abundance: few; CDR3nt: TGTGCCACCAGCAGAGATACCCGGGGGGACTATGGCTACACCTTC; CDR3aa: CATSRDTRGDYGYTF
v_gene: TRBV6-5; len: 13; d_gene: TRBD2; j_gene: TRBJ2-1; abundance: .; CDR3nt: TGTGCCAGCAGGCTAGCGGGGGGGCATGAGCAGTTCTTC; CDR3aa: CASRLAGGHEQFF
v_gene: TRBV4-2; len: 15; d_gene: TRBD2; j_gene: TRBJ2-5; abundance: .; CDR3nt: TGTGCCAGCAGCCTCTCTCGACTAGCCGAAGAGACCCAGTACTTC; CDR3aa: CASSLSRLAEETQYF
v_gene: TRBV5-1; len: 15; d_gene: TRBD1; j_gene: TRBJ2-7; abundance: few; CDR3nt: TGCGCCAGCAGCACTCGGACAGGGGAGTCCGGCGAGCAGTACTTC; CDR3aa: CASSTRTGESGEQYF
v_gene: TRBV2; len: 12; d_gene: .; j_gene: TRBJ2-5; abundance: few; CDR3nt: TGTGCCAGCGGGATACACCAAGAGACCCAGTACTTC; CDR3aa: CASGIHQETQYF
v_gene: TRBV7-7; len: 12; d_gene: .; j_gene: TRBJ2-3; abundance: many; CDR3nt: TGTGCTAGCAGCGGCCAAGGAGATACGCAGTATTTT; CDR3aa: CASSGQGDTQYF